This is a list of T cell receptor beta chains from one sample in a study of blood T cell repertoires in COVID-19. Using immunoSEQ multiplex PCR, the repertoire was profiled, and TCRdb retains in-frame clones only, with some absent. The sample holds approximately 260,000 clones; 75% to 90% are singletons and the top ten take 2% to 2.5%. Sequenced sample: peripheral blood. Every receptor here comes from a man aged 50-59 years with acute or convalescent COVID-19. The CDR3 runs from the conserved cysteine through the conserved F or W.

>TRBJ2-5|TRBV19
CASSSSGGNRETQYF
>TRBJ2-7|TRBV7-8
CASSLVSGNSYEQYF
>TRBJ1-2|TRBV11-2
CASSLATVAGVGGYTF
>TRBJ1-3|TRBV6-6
CASSYSRRSGNTIYF
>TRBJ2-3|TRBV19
CASTDRAKDTQYF
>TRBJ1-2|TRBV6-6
CASRRETDTIMGYTF
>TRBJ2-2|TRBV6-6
CASSPLSRENTGELFF
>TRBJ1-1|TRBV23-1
CASSHSPPGTSPMNTEAFF
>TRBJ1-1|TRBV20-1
CSAGANTEAFF
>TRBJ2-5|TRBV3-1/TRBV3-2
CASSPTGTGPSQETQYF
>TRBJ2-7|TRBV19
CASGARDREQYF
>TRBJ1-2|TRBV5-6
CASSYGDRGYGYTF
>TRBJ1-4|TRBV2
CASRDRGSKLFF
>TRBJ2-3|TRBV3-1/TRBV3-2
CASSQGVTPSTDTQYF
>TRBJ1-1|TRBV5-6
CASSLGGQGGNTEAFF
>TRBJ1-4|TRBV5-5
CASSLWGRDEKLFF
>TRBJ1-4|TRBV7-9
CASSLMGQGAEKLFF
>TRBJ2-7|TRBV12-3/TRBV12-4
CASSSTGGYEQYF
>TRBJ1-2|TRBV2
CASSVGQRDGYTF
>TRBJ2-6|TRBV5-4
CASSLLVGGSGANVLTF
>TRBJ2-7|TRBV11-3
CASSLNPGYEQYF
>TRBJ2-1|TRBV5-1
CASSLGSRTGGYNEQFF